These 20 T cell receptor beta chains were sequenced from one sample in a study of shared clonotypes between healthy human individuals. Sequenced by immunoSEQ multiplex PCR; TCRdb stores in-frame clones only, minus some. The sample contains about 1.5 million clones, under 99% of which appear only once. The sequenced sample consisted of naive CD4+ T cells sorted from blood. The subset was: CD45RA+ positively selected. These TCRs come from a man aged 30-40 years in good health.

Concerning this clone itself: The same CDR3 can be traced to other DNA sequences in this sample. The chain recombines TRBV27 with TRBJ2-7; 12 nucleotides align to TRBD2. This CDR3 region has 13 residues. V lost 6 bases and J lost 3; bases outside the gene matches: 0. The germline V gene has CDR1 MNHEY and CDR2 SMNVEV (reference sequence). The CDR3 nucleotides read TGTGCCAGCAGGACTAGCGGGAGCTACGAGCAGTACTTC. Translated, it gives CASRTSGSYEQYF.

The V call is TRBV7-9, the J call TRBJ2-3; D uncertain. CDR3 length: 15 residues. V was pared by 3 bases and J by 6 bases, with 16 bases between. In germline, CDR1 is SEHNR, CDR2 FQNEAQ (reference sequence). CDR3 region: CASSLSQRRTDTQYF. The CDR3 region has the DNA TGTGCCAGCAGCTTGAGCCAGAGACGAACGGATACGCAGTATTTT.

To note about this clone: One junction end does not reproduce the germline sequence, and a read error may be involved. Other nucleotide sequences from this sample produce the same CDR3. This chain uses TRBV7-2 with TRBJ2-3; perhaps D is TRBD1 or TRBD2 (5 bases each). CDR3 length: 12 residues. Germline lookup yields CDR1 SGHTA and CDR2 FQGNSA. CDR3 sequence (DNA): TGCGCCAGCAGCTGGGACCGGGATACGCAGTATTTT. This gives the protein CASSWDRDTQYF.

The rearrangement joins TRBV9 to TRBJ2-5; the match to TRBD2 covers 7 bases. The CDR3 consists of 13 residues. Per the germline V gene, CDR1 is SGDLS and CDR2 is YYNGEE. V shed 9 bases and J 7 bases; nucleotides not matched to a gene: 12. As DNA, the CDR3 is TGTGCCACCTCACGGTCCGGGGAGGGGACCCAGTACTTC. Translation: CATSRSGEGTQYF.

The chain is built from TRBV28 and TRBJ1-1; D might be TRBD1 (5 bases). This CDR3 region has 15 residues. Germline V gene data show CDR1 as MDHEN and CDR2 as SYDVKM. The V gene lost 2 bases and the J gene lost 4 bases, with 14 bases spanning the gap. The chain's CDR3 is CASSLSRGQGTEAFF. The CDR3 DNA sequence: TGTGCCAGCAGTTTAAGTAGGGGTCAGGGCACTGAAGCTTTCTTT.

The chain recombines TRBV5-8 with TRBJ2-7; TRBD1 matches 8 bases. Germline values: CDR1 SGHTS, CDR2 YDEGEE. V shed 2 bases and J 1 base; nucleotides not matched to a gene: 5. The CDR3 runs 15 residues. The CDR3 region has the DNA TGTGCCAGCAGCTTTACCAGGGGGCTTTCCTACGAGCAGTACTTC. As protein: CASSFTRGLSYEQYF.

As for this clone: A junction end diverges from the germline sequence, so it may reflect a read error. The chain carries TRBV19 and TRBJ2-1; 8 bases match TRBD2. The CDR3 consists of 12 residues. CDR1 is LNHDA, CDR2 SQIVND, per germline (reference sequence). The CDR3: CASRIREGLVIF. CDR3 sequence (DNA): TGTGCCAGTAGGATTAGGGAGGGACTAGTCATCTTC.

The genes are TRBV7-6 and TRBJ2-3, with D perhaps matching TRBD1 (6 bases). The CDR3 has 13 amino acids. CDR1 is SGHVS and CDR2 is FNYEAQ in the germline V gene. Trimming took 5 bases from V and 7 from J, leaving 13 bases between them. The CDR3 bases are TGTGCCAGCAGCAGCAGGACAGTAAATACGCAGTATTTT. This sequence encodes CASSSRTVNTQYF.

The CDR3 spells CASTGTGSYEQYF. In DNA form, the CDR3 reads TGTGCCAGTACGGGGACAGGCTCCTACGAGCAGTACTTC. The V gene is TRBV19, the J gene TRBJ2-7; TRBD1 matches 8 bases. Germline loops: CDR1 LNHDA, CDR2 SQIVND (reference sequence). The CDR3 sequence is 13 residues long. The junction had 2 bases not matched to a gene; V was cut back by 7 bases and J by 0 bases.

The V call is TRBV28, the J call TRBJ1-5; 9 bases agree with TRBD1. This CDR3 is built from 15 residues. CDR1 is MDHEN, CDR2 SYDVKM, per germline. V shed 7 bases and J 7 bases; nucleotides not matched to a gene: 11. As DNA, the CDR3 is TGTGCCAGCACTACCATGGGACAGGGTTGGCAGCCCCAGCATTTT. Its protein is CASTTMGQGWQPQHF.

The chain carries TRBV5-1 and TRBJ2-7; D is tentatively TRBD1 or TRBD2 (5 bases each). The CDR3 covers 15 residues. V gave up 3 bases and J gave up 2 bases, with 15 bases separating them. Germline CDR1 reads SGHRS; CDR2 reads YFSETQ. CDR3 region: CASSSTGTAAYEQYF. The CDR3 coding sequence is TGCGCCAGCAGCTCAACCGGGACGGCCGCCTACGAGCAGTACTTC.

The J gene is TRBJ2-1, the V gene TRBV5-1; tentatively, D is TRBD1 (6 bases). V was shortened by 1 base and J by 7 bases, with 9 bases between the two germline ends. Germline assignment: CDR1 SGHRS and CDR2 YFSETQ. This CDR3 is 13 amino acids long. CDR3 sequence: CASSLFRGNEQFF. The CDR3 coding sequence is TGCGCCAGCAGCTTGTTCAGGGGAAATGAGCAGTTCTTC.

The rearrangement joins TRBV2 to TRBJ2-5; D is possibly TRBD2 (6 bases). Germline V gives CDR1 SNHLY, CDR2 FYNNEI. The V end lost 4 bases, the J end lost 4 bases, and 22 bases lay between the germline ends. The CDR3 has 17 amino acids. CDR3 nucleotide sequence: TGTGCCAGCAGTGGTTCCCTTCGCGGGGATCTCCCAGAGACCCAGTACTTC. It codes for CASSGSLRGDLPETQYF.

CDR3 amino acids: CASSLPLSGANVLTF. CDR3 bases: TGTGCCAGCAGCCTCCCCCTTTCTGGGGCCAACGTCCTGACTTTC. This rearrangement joins TRBV5-4 to TRBJ2-6; D is undetermined. The CDR3 has 15 amino acids. Looked up from germline, CDR1 is SGHNT and CDR2 is YYREEE (reference sequence). V gave up 4 bases and J gave up 1 base, with 9 bases separating them.

As to this clone: Other DNA sequences in the sample encode the same CDR3. The V and J genes are TRBV5-4 and TRBJ2-7, with D perhaps TRBD2 (5 bases). This CDR3 contains 12 residues. The V end was cut by 2 bases, the J end by 4 bases, with 7 bases between. The V gene's germline CDR1 is SGHNT and CDR2 YYREEE (reference sequence). The CDR3 DNA reads TGTGCCAGCAGCTTCCCGGGGTACGAGCAGTACTTC. It yields the protein CASSFPGYEQYF.

This chain connects TRBV7-9 to TRBJ1-3; TRBD1 might be the D (5 bases). V shed 5 bases and J shed 3 bases, with 14 bases lying between them. The germline gives CDR1 SEHNR, CDR2 FQNEAQ (reference sequence). The CDR3 covers 15 residues. The CDR3 is CASSGRLDSGNTIYF. The CDR3, as DNA: TGTGCCAGCAGCGGCCGCCTAGACAGTGGAAACACCATATATTTT.

J is TRBJ2-7 and V is TRBV5-1, with 7 bases aligning to TRBD1. The ends lost 4 bases at V and 7 bases at J; junction bases unmatched: 8. CDR1 SGHRS and CDR2 YFSETQ come from the germline V gene. The CDR3 is 13 amino acids. The CDR3: CASSLDRIGEQYF. The DNA for the CDR3 is TGCGCCAGCAGCCTGGACAGGATAGGAGAGCAGTACTTC.

The chain links TRBV9 to TRBJ2-1; 7 nucleotides align to TRBD2. Looked up from germline, CDR1 is SGDLS and CDR2 is YYNGEE. This CDR3 region has 15 residues. J was trimmed by 8 bases and V by 4 bases; bases with no gene match: 12. In nucleotides, the CDR3 is TGTGCCAGCAGCCCCCGCGGGAGTATCCCCCATGAGCAGTTCTTC. It is translated as CASSPRGSIPHEQFF.

The V call is TRBV28, the J call TRBJ2-5, with D hard to call. The CDR3 has 12 amino acids. CDR1 MDHEN and CDR2 SYDVKM come from the germline V gene. The ends were cut back, 6 bases at V and 2 bases at J, with 7 bases in the middle. CDR3 amino acids: CASSILQETQYF. The DNA for the CDR3 is TGTGCCAGCAGCATATTACAAGAGACCCAGTACTTC.

The chain combines TRBV28 with TRBJ1-1; the D gene is possibly TRBD1 (6 bases). Germline CDR1 is MDHEN and CDR2 is SYDVKM. V lost 6 bases and J lost 7, with 18 bases in between. The CDR3 contains 14 residues. CDR3 sequence reads: CASSRLPQGFEAFF. The CDR3 DNA reads TGTGCCAGCAGCCGACTTCCACAGGGTTTTGAAGCTTTCTTT.